This T cell receptor beta chain stems from a study of blood T cell repertoires in COVID-19. Germline V lookup: CDR1 MDHEN, CDR2 SYDVKM. Trimming took 7 bases from V and 0 from J, leaving 12 bases between them. CDR3 size: 15 residues. Only in-frame clones appear in the TCRdb table, and some are missing; sequencing was by immunoSEQ multiplex PCR. In the table there are over 200,000 clones, roughly 90% of which are singletons. Sequencing input: peripheral blood. The clonotype was recovered from a man between 35 and 55 years old with active or convalescent COVID-19. V usage is TRBV28 and J usage is TRBJ1-4, with a possible D match to TRBD1 (6 bases). The CDR3 coding sequence is TGTGCCAGCAAGGCGAGGACAGCAACTAATGAAAAACTGTTTTTT. This codes for CASKARTATNEKLFF. Drawing the rest from reference TRBV28 and TRBJ1-4, the complete variable domain is DVKVTQSSRYLVKRTGEKVFLECVQDMDHENMFWYRQDPGLGLRLIYFSYDVKMKEKGDIPEGYSVSREKKERFSLILESASTNQTSMYLCASKARTATNEKLFFGSGTQLSVL.